This T cell receptor beta chain was profiled in a study of blood T cell repertoires in COVID-19 (dated by TCRdb to the early 2020s). A note on the overall study: Samples covering the acute and convalescent phases of COVID-19 were provided by collaborators in the United States, Italy and Spain. The prospective study material was composed of cDNA or gDNA derived from T cells, B-cell-depleted T cells, or PBMCs. Subjects who had been exposed to COVID-19, were actively infected with it, or had recovered from it provided the deeply sampled blood TCRbeta repertoires that made up the dataset. The repertoires were made available in a free public database intended to serve as a resource for research on the immune response to SARS-CoV-2. Samples came from the ongoing ImmuneRACE study (first 160 participants) plus 1,254 subjects from 6 global collaborators. Sample metadata almost always included a de-identified subject ID, COVID-19 status, age in years and sex. Where HLA class I and class II types were available, the types were taken from metadata supplied by the sample provider, not from assay-based typing. Here is what the overall study found, with its caveats: The quantity of clinical and demographic metadata differed by source and by participant and was supplied without curation.

Whole blood was collected in K2EDTA tubes by collaborating institutions according to the institutions' own protocols. For TCRbeta analysis, collaborator samples were shipped as frozen whole blood, as isolated PBMCs, or as DNA extracted from either sample type. This clone was picked up a small number of times. There is no known antigen for this receptor. It has no much larger one-base neighbor in the sample; base qualities were not kept. TCRbeta CDR3 regions were amplified from genomic DNA using the immunoSEQ Assay, a bias-controlled multiplex PCR. Regarding the original processing steps: The number of nucleated cells in each sample was estimated by amplification of reference gene primers within the assay. To quantify the absolute abundance of each unique TCRbeta CDR3 rearrangement, sequence reads were collapsed and filtered. For each sample, productive Simpson clonality was calculated as the square root of Simpson's diversity index over productive rearrangements. TCRdb retrieved this table from immuneACCESS and kept in-frame rearrangements only. Not all clones are present; in checked studies, unresolved V genes account for under half, and no reason is known for the remainder. V and J calls and clone size are as listed in that table; D and trimming were resolved from the DNA. The sample table contains approximately 360,000 clones; only one count was recorded for roughly 90% of them. The ten largest account for approximately 1.2% of the sample.

V is shortened by 4 bases, J by 9 bases, and the region joining them spans 27 bases. Reading the germline V gene gives CDR1 SGHTA and CDR2 FQGNSA. The CDR3 sequence holds 17 residues, the cysteine and phenylalanine included. Here the CDR3 DNA is all that survives: 51 bases in frame from base 1. This receptor was taken from a man aged 35 to 55 with acute or convalescent COVID-19. Recombination linked TRBV7-2 to TRBJ1-2, with no confident D gene call. The source material was peripheral blood. The CDR3 has the sequence CASSYTLSRSRLKSYTF. The base sequence is TGTGCCAGCAGCTACACCCTTTCAAGGAGCCGCCTCAAGAGCTACACCTTC. With all but the CDR3 taken from the reference TRBV7-2 and TRBJ1-2 genes, the full variable domain is: GAGVSQSPSNKVTEKGKDVELRCDPISGHTALYWYRQSLGQGLEFLIYFQGNSAPDKSGLPSDRFSAERTGGSVSTLTIQRTQQEDSAVYLCASSYTLSRSRLKSYTFGSGTRLTVV.